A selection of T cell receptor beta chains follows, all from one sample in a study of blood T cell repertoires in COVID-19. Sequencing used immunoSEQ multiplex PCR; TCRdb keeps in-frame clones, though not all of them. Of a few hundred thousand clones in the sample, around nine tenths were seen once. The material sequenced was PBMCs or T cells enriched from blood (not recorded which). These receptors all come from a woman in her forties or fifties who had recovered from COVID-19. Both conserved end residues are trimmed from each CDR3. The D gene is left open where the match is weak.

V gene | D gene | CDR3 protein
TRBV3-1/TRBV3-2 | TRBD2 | ASSLSSSGGARNTGELF
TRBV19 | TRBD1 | ASSRDRGLWNEQF
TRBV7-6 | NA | ASSLVRGGDNSPLH
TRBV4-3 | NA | ASSQNTGTGQPQH
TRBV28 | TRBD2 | ASSPLRASGGKDTGELF
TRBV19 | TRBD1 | ASSRPGQGREKLF
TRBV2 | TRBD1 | ASRPRDRGSTEAF
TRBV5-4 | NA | ASSTAVGRPGTEAF
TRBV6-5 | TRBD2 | ASSTAGLLTDTQY
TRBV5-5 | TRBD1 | ASSPGQGAIQLRPRYGYT
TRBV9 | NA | ASSVDQGQTPAF
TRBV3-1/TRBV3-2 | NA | ASSPNSFGYT
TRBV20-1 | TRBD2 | SASSFAASGTYEQY
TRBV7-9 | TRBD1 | ASSLWKTGDYGYT
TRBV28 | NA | ASSLGGLQPQH
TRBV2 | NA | ASSEGTGSYQPQH
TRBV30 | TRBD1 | ASGTGAWSLH
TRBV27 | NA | ASSHSNQPQH
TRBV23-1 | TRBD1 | ASSHLYPGQGANALNQPQH
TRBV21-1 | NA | ASSVRDRDSILHNEQF
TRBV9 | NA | ASSVGGNTYADTQY
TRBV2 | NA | ASSEGAAGNYGYT
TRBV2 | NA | ASSGAAGTNEKLF
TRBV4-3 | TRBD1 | ASSQVSSGGAGYGYT
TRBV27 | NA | ASSASFRGVGNTIY
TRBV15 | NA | ATSEPGTPNTEAF
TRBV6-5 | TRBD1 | ASSYSGTGNEQY
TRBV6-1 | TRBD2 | ASSDGTTRADTQY
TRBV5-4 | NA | ASSLDKYEQY
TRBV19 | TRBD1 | ASKETGMNTGELF
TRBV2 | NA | ASRTKAGPNSPLH
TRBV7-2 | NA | ASSPHRQSWGNTIY
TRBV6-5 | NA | ASSYGRVRSYEQY
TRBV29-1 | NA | SVGEGATEAF
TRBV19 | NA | ATAKPGREVRNTIY
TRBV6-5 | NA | ASRSPGEQY
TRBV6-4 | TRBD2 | ASSDSGTSGGPNEQF
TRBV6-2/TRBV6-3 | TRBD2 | ASSYTGGRPGELF
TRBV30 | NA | ALQGDSNQPQH
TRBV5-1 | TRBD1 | ASSLSDRSETQY
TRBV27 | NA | ASSPRAMNTEAF
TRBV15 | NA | ATSRDRGANPLYNEQF
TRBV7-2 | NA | ASTLRAGAYEQY
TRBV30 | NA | AWGDNEQY
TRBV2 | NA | ASSDTEYGYT
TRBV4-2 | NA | ASSPTFGAGELF
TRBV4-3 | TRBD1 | ASSQGTGVNEKLF
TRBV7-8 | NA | ASSLQGYTQY
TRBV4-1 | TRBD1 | ASSQETGPGNTIY
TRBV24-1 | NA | ATSDSRQLFGELF
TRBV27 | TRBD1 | ASSRSQGSFETQY
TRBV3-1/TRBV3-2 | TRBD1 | ASSRDATGTEAF
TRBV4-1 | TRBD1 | ASSRTPLNRGHYEQY